These T cell receptor beta chains were read from a single sample in a study of T cells in localized non-small cell lung cancer. The method was immunoSEQ multiplex PCR; TCRdb's version includes in-frame clones alone and lacks a portion of them. The data show approximately 70,000 clones, with less than 90% seen just once and just over 20% held by the top ten. The sample was peripheral blood, taken before any cancer treatment. These receptors originate from a male donor at least 60 years old with stage III squamous cell lung carcinoma. CDR3s include the opening cysteine and the closing phenylalanine or tryptophan. Fields, in order: D gene, J gene, V gene, clone size, CDR3 protein, CDR3 DNA. A D gene is named only where the DNA matches it firmly. Expanded clones get a size class; other rows say once, few or many, or leave the size out.

TRBD2,TRBJ2-3,TRBV5-1,.,CASSWLAGGRTDTQYF,TGCGCCAGCAGCTGGTTAGCGGGGGGACGCACAGATACGCAGTATTTT
.,TRBJ2-7,TRBV18,.,CASSQGREYEQYF,TGTGCCAGCTCACAGGGCAGGGAATACGAGCAGTACTTC
.,TRBJ2-4,TRBV11-3,.,CASSPDSGAKNIQYF,TGTGCCAGCAGCCCAGACAGTGGTGCCAAAAACATTCAGTACTTC
TRBD1,TRBJ1-2,TRBV5-1,.,CASSLDRASGDGYTF,TGCGCCAGCAGCTTAGACAGGGCCAGTGGGGATGGCTACACCTTC
TRBD1,TRBJ2-3,TRBV4-3,.,CASSRDRGFLTDTQYF,TGCGCCAGCAGCCGGGACAGGGGTTTCCTCACAGATACGCAGTATTTT
TRBD1,TRBJ1-5,TRBV5-6,.,CASSLWAGGGNQPQHF,TGTGCCAGCAGCTTATGGGCAGGGGGCGGCAATCAGCCCCAGCATTTT
.,TRBJ2-1,TRBV7-9,.,CASLGQLSYNEQFF,TGTGCCAGCCTCGGGCAGCTTTCCTACAATGAGCAGTTCTTC
.,TRBJ2-3,TRBV20-1,.,CSASTGDTQYF,TGCAGTGCTAGTACCGGAGATACGCAGTATTTT
.,TRBJ1-2,TRBV7-9,.,CASSFPVDAGSTF,TGTGCCAGCAGCTTCCCCGTGGACGCGGGCTCCACCTTC
.,TRBJ1-3,TRBV7-2,.,CASSLSWGPGNTIYF,TGTGCCAGCAGCTTGTCGTGGGGGCCTGGAAACACCATATATTTT
.,TRBJ2-5,TRBV18,.,CASSPDQGRKTQYF,TGTGCCAGCTCACCCGATCAGGGTCGTAAGACCCAGTACTTC
.,TRBJ1-4,TRBV5-6,.,CASSLLGGFATNEKLFF,TGTGCCAGCAGCTTGCTCGGAGGGTTTGCAACTAATGAAAAACTGTTTTTT
TRBD1,TRBJ2-7,TRBV5-6,.,CASTGQGTYEQYF,TGTGCCAGCACCGGACAGGGGACCTACGAGCAGTACTTC
.,TRBJ2-5,TRBV4-2,.,CASSQVPRTGVEETQYF,TGTGCCAGCAGCCAAGTTCCTCGAACGGGGGTTGAGGAGACCCAGTACTTC
TRBD1,TRBJ1-1,TRBV19,.,CASSRDRADTEAFF,TGTGCCAGTAGTCGAGACAGGGCGGATACTGAAGCTTTCTTT
TRBD1,TRBJ1-2,TRBV25-1,.,CASSRQGANYGYTF,TGTGCCAGCAGCCGACAGGGAGCCAACTATGGCTACACCTTC
TRBD1,TRBJ1-4,TRBV14,.,CASSTGQWNEKLFF,TGTGCCAGCAGTACGGGACAGTGGAATGAAAAACTGTTTTTT
TRBD1,TRBJ1-2,TRBV7-9,few,CASSPDRENFGYTF,TGTGCCAGCAGCCCCGACAGGGAGAATTTTGGCTACACCTTC
.,TRBJ2-6,TRBV7-3,.,CASSLWSSGANVLTF,TGTGCCAGCAGCTTATGGTCTTCTGGGGCCAACGTCCTGACTTTC
TRBD1,TRBJ1-2,TRBV9,.,CASSLRTGGNYGYTF,TGTGCCAGCAGCCTACGGACAGGGGGCAACTATGGCTACACCTTC
.,TRBJ2-3,TRBV7-2,.,CASSSYKGTQYF,TGTGCCAGCAGCTCCTACAAAGGTACGCAGTATTTT
TRBD2,TRBJ2-1,TRBV23-1,.,CASSQEGIAGALFADEQFF,TGCGCCAGCAGCCAAGAAGGGATAGCGGGGGCGTTGTTTGCGGATGAGCAGTTCTTC
.,TRBJ2-2,TRBV28,.,CATKGGTASNTGELFF,TGTGCCACCAAGGGCGGGACAGCCTCGAACACCGGGGAGCTGTTTTTT
.,TRBJ1-5,TRBV6-1,.,CASTLKPLNQPQHF,TGTGCCAGCACCCTAAAACCTCTTAATCAGCCCCAGCATTTT
TRBD1,TRBJ1-4,TRBV5-6,few,CASSQTGAGEKLFF,TGTGCCAGCAGCCAAACAGGGGCAGGTGAAAAACTGTTTTTT
.,TRBJ1-5,TRBV19,.,CASSPTATYSNQPQHF,TGTGCCAGTAGTCCCACAGCGACCTATAGCAATCAGCCCCAGCATTTT
TRBD1,TRBJ2-5,TRBV14,.,CASSQGEGDRGRTQYF,TGTGCCAGCAGCCAAGGGGAAGGGGACAGGGGTAGGACCCAGTACTTC
.,TRBJ2-2,TRBV7-9,.,CASSLAVVTGELFF,TGTGCCAGCAGCTTAGCGGTGGTGACGGGGGAGCTGTTTTTT
.,TRBJ2-1,TRBV27,once,CASSGRPSSYNEQFF,TGTGCCAGCAGCGGACGACCCAGCTCCTACAATGAGCAGTTCTTC
.,TRBJ2-3,TRBV29-1,.,CSVKRGGGTQYF,TGCAGCGTTAAACGAGGTGGGGGGACGCAGTATTTT
TRBD1,TRBJ2-5,TRBV27,.,CASSSWTGGQETQYF,TGTGCCAGCAGTTCCTGGACAGGGGGCCAAGAGACCCAGTACTTC
TRBD1,TRBJ1-1,TRBV7-2,.,CASSHPGQETEAFF,TGTGCCAGCAGCCATCCGGGACAGGAGACTGAAGCTTTCTTT
TRBD1,TRBJ2-5,TRBV5-1,.,CASSLLTGTGETQYF,TGCGCCAGCAGCTTACTGACAGGGACGGGAGAGACCCAGTACTTC
TRBD1,TRBJ1-4,TRBV2,.,CASSDVAGGNEKLFF,TGTGCCAGCAGTGATGTCGCAGGGGGAAATGAAAAACTGTTTTTT
.,TRBJ1-2,TRBV6-5,.,CASSNRGSSNYGYTF,TGTGCCAGCAGTAATAGGGGATCGTCTAACTATGGCTACACCTTC
.,TRBJ1-5,TRBV6-6,few,CASSRSLGQPQHF,TGTGCCAGCAGCCGATCGTTGGGACAGCCCCAGCATTTT
.,TRBJ1-2,TRBV6-5,.,CASRIVGFLDTF,TGTGCCAGCAGAATTGTAGGGTTCCTCGACACCTTC
.,TRBJ2-1,TRBV9,.,CASSAGAAPYNEQFF,TGTGCCAGCAGCGCAGGGGCCGCACCCTACAATGAGCAGTTCTTC